This TCR beta chain was obtained from a study of T cells after somatic rescue of genetic block. Germline trimming cut 6 bases from V and 1 base from J; bases unmatched to any gene: 5. CDR1 SNHLY and CDR2 FYNNEI come from the germline V gene. The CDR3 spans 16 residues. Generated by immunoSEQ multiplex PCR, the TCRdb table keeps only in-frame clones and is missing some. The table shows around 14,000 clones, with about 65% occurring only once. The sequence came from a man aged 18-30 years. Sequenced: peripheral blood mononuclear cells (PBMCs). This sequence joins TRBV2 and TRBJ2-5, with 13 bases matching TRBD2. CDR3 loop: CASSLTSGRTQETQYF. The CDR3 DNA is TGTGCCAGCAGCTTGACTAGCGGGAGGACCCAAGAGACCCAGTACTTC.